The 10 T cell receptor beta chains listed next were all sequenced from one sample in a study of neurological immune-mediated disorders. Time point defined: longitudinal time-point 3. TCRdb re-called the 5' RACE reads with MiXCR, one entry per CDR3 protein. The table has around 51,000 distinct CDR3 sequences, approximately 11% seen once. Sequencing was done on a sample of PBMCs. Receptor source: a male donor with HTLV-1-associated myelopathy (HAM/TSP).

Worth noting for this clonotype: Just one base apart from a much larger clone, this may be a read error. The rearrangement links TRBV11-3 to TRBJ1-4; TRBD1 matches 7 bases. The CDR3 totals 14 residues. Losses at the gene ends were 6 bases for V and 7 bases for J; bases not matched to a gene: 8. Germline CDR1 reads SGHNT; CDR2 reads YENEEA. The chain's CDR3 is CASRNTGDGEKLFF. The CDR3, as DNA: TGTGCCAGCAGAAATACAGGGGACGGTGAAAAACTGTTTTTT.

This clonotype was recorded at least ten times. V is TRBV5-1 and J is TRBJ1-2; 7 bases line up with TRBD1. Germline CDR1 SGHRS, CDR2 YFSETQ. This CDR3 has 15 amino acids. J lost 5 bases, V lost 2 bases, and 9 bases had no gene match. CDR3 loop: CASSFRGGAGYGYTF. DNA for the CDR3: TGCGCCAGCAGCTTCAGAGGGGGCGCGGGGTATGGCTACACCTTC. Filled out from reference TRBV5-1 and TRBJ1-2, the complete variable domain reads KAGVTQTPRYLIKTRGQQVTLSCSPISGHRSVSWYQQTPGQGLQFLFEYFSETQRNKGNFPGRFSGRQFSNSRSEMNVSTLELGDSALYLCASSFRGGAGYGYTFGSGTRLTVV.

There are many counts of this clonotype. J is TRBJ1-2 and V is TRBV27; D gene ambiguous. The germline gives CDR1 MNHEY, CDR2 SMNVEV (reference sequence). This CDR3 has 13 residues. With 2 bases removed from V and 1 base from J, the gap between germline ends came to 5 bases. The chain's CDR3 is CASSLGYNYGYTF. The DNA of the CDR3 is TGTGCCAGCAGTTTAGGGTATAACTATGGCTACACCTTC.

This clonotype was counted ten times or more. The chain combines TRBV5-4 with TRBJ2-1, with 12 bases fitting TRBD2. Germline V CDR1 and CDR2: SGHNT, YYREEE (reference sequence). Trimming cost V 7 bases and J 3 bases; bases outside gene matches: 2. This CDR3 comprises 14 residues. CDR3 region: CASEGLAGYNEQFF. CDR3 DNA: TGTGCCAGCGAGGGACTAGCGGGCTACAATGAGCAGTTCTTC.

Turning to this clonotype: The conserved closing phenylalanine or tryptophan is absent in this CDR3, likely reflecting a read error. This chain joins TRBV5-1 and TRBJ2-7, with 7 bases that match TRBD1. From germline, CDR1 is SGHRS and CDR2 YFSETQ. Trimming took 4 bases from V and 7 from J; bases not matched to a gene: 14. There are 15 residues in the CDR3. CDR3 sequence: CASSSGTVRSGEQYL. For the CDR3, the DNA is TGCGCCAGCAGCAGTGGGACAGTCCGAAGTGGTGAGCAGTACTTA.

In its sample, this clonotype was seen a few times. CDR3 sequence (DNA): TGTGCCAGCAGCGAAAGACTAGCGGGGGCTTCGGCAGATACGCAGTATTTT. Translation: CASSERLAGASADTQYF. The V gene is TRBV9, the J gene TRBJ2-3, with 12 bases lining up with TRBD2. Germline CDR1 is SGDLS and CDR2 is YYNGEE. With 3 bases clipped from V and 4 bases from J, the junction kept 9 bases outside the gene matches. The CDR3 has 17 amino acids.

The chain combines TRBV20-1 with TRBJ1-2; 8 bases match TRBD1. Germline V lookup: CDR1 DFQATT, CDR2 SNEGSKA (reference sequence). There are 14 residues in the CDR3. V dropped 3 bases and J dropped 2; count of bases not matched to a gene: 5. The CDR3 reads CSARTDRENYGYTF. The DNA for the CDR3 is TGCAGTGCTAGGACGGACAGGGAGAACTATGGCTACACCTTC.

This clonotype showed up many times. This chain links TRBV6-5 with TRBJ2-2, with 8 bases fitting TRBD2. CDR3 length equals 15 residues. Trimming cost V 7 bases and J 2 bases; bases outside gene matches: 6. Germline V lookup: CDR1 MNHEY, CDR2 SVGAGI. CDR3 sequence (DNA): TGTGCCAGCAATGCGGGGGGCGTAAACACCGGGGAGCTGTTTTTT. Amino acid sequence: CASNAGGVNTGELFF.

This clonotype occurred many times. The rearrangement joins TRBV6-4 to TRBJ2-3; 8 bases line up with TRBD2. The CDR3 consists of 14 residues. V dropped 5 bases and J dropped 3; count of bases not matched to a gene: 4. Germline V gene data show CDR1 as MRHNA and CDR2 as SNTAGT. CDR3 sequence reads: CASSTGGETDTQYF. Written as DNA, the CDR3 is TGTGCCAGCAGTACCGGGGGGGAGACAGATACGCAGTATTTT.

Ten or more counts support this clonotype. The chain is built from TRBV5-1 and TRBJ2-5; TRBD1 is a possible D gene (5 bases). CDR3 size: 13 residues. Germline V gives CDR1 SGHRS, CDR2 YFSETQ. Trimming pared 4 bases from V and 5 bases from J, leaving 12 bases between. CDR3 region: CASSGASVETQYF. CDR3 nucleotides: TGCGCCAGCAGCGGGGCATCCGTGGAGACCCAGTACTTC.